The rows below give T cell receptor beta chains drawn from one sample of a study of T and B cells in COVID-19 patients. TCRdb re-called the multiplex PCR reads with MiXCR, one entry per CDR3 protein. This repertoire shows 20,000 or so distinct CDR3 sequences, around 35% found once; its top ten account for 15% to 20%. Sequenced material: blood. These receptors all come from a human donor with active COVID-19. Both conserved end residues are part of each CDR3. The D gene is left open where the match is weak. Clone size is given for some rows only: seen once, a few or many times, or a class if the clone is expanded.

CDR3aa: CASSPTADTQYF; CDR3nt: TGTGCCAGCTCACCAACTGCAGATACGCAGTATTTT; v_gene: TRBV18; j_gene: TRBJ2-3; d_gene: .; abundance: few
CDR3aa: CASSPPGEVWTDTQYF; CDR3nt: TGTGCCAGCTCACCCCCGGGGGAAGTCTGGACAGATACGCAGTATTTT; v_gene: TRBV18; j_gene: TRBJ2-3; d_gene: .; abundance: .
CDR3aa: CASSFPLTGLGIYGYTF; CDR3nt: TGTGCCAGCAGTTTCCCTTTGACAGGGCTAGGAATCTATGGCTACACCTTC; v_gene: TRBV6-2/TRBV6-3; j_gene: TRBJ1-2; d_gene: TRBD1; abundance: .
CDR3aa: CASSFLTSGSTDTQYF; CDR3nt: TGCGCCAGCAGCTTTCTGACTAGCGGTAGCACAGATACGCAGTATTTT; v_gene: TRBV5-1; j_gene: TRBJ2-3; d_gene: TRBD2; abundance: .
CDR3aa: CAISEQLGGIREKLFF; CDR3nt: TGTGCCATCAGTGAGCAGCTGGGGGGGATTAGAGAAAAACTGTTTTTT; v_gene: TRBV10-3; j_gene: TRBJ1-4; d_gene: .; abundance: few
CDR3aa: CSAHEAGRADTQYF; CDR3nt: TGCAGTGCTCATGAAGCGGGGAGGGCAGATACGCAGTATTTT; v_gene: TRBV20-1; j_gene: TRBJ2-3; d_gene: TRBD2; abundance: few
CDR3aa: CASSPGVAGQTYNEQFF; CDR3nt: TGCGCCAGCAGCCCCGGAGTAGCGGGGCAGACCTACAATGAGCAGTTCTTC; v_gene: TRBV4-3; j_gene: TRBJ2-1; d_gene: TRBD2; abundance: .
CDR3aa: CASSEALAGIGIQYF; CDR3nt: TGTGCCAGCAGTGAAGCGCTTGCGGGGATTGGCATTCAGTACTTC; v_gene: TRBV6-1; j_gene: TRBJ2-4; d_gene: .; abundance: .
CDR3aa: CASSQDAIATSGGRSIQYF; CDR3nt: TGTGCCAGCAGCCAAGACGCGATCGCAACTAGCGGGGGGAGAAGCATTCAGTACTTC; v_gene: TRBV4-2; j_gene: TRBJ2-4; d_gene: TRBD2; abundance: .
CDR3aa: CASRETGSHEQFF; CDR3nt: TGTGCCAGCAGAGAGACTGGGTCTCACGAGCAGTTCTTC; v_gene: TRBV4-2; j_gene: TRBJ2-1; d_gene: .; abundance: .
CDR3aa: CAISGQGAYNEQFF; CDR3nt: TGTGCCATCAGTGGACAGGGGGCCTACAATGAGCAGTTCTTC; v_gene: TRBV10-3; j_gene: TRBJ2-1; d_gene: TRBD1; abundance: few
CDR3aa: CASSFGGGRGSYGYTF; CDR3nt: TGTGCCAGCAGTTTTGGGGGGGGGAGGGGGAGCTATGGCTACACCTTC; v_gene: TRBV27; j_gene: TRBJ1-2; d_gene: .; abundance: .
CDR3aa: CASSLGTGSTGELFF; CDR3nt: TGTGCCAGCAGCTTAGGGACAGGGAGCACCGGGGAGCTGTTTTTT; v_gene: TRBV7-6; j_gene: TRBJ2-2; d_gene: TRBD1; abundance: .
CDR3aa: CASSEASGANYGYTF; CDR3nt: TGTGCCAGCAGTGAAGCGTCAGGGGCTAACTATGGCTACACCTTC; v_gene: TRBV6-1; j_gene: TRBJ1-2; d_gene: .; abundance: few
CDR3aa: CASRKLAGAEDTQYF; CDR3nt: TGTGCCAGCAGGAAACTAGCGGGGGCTGAAGATACGCAGTATTTT; v_gene: TRBV12-3/TRBV12-4; j_gene: TRBJ2-3; d_gene: TRBD2; abundance: few
CDR3aa: CASSLAPGLAQYEQYF; CDR3nt: TGCGCCAGCAGCTTGGCTCCGGGACTAGCACAGTACGAGCAGTACTTC; v_gene: TRBV5-1; j_gene: TRBJ2-7; d_gene: TRBD2; abundance: .
CDR3aa: CASSLAVGTQYF; CDR3nt: TGTGCCAGCAGCTTGGCCGTGGGGACCCAGTACTTC; v_gene: TRBV5-6; j_gene: TRBJ2-5; d_gene: .; abundance: .
CDR3aa: CASSGTGTGVDTQYF; CDR3nt: TGTGCCAGCAGTGGGACCGGGACAGGGGTTGATACGCAGTATTTT; v_gene: TRBV6-5; j_gene: TRBJ2-3; d_gene: TRBD1; abundance: medium-sized
CDR3aa: CASSPNRVHYGYTF; CDR3nt: TGTGCCAGCAGTCCTAACAGGGTGCACTATGGCTACACCTTC; v_gene: TRBV27; j_gene: TRBJ1-2; d_gene: .; abundance: .
CDR3aa: CASSPSPGDQPQHF; CDR3nt: TGTGCCAGCTCACCGTCTCCGGGGGATCAGCCCCAGCATTTT; v_gene: TRBV18; j_gene: TRBJ1-5; d_gene: .; abundance: .
CDR3aa: CATSRPEYNQPQHF; CDR3nt: TGTGCCACCAGCAGACCCGAATACAATCAGCCCCAGCATTTT; v_gene: TRBV15; j_gene: TRBJ1-5; d_gene: .; abundance: few
CDR3aa: CASSPPSRGTEAFF; CDR3nt: TGTGCCAGCTCACCACCTTCGCGGGGCACTGAAGCTTTCTTT; v_gene: TRBV18; j_gene: TRBJ1-1; d_gene: .; abundance: .
CDR3aa: CASSSPGPTNYGYTF; CDR3nt: TGTGCCAGCAGCTCCCCGGGGCCGACCAACTATGGCTACACCTTC; v_gene: TRBV7-9; j_gene: TRBJ1-2; d_gene: .; abundance: .
CDR3aa: CASSSIQTGLNSPLHF; CDR3nt: TGTGCCAGCAGCTCAATACAGACAGGGTTGAATTCACCCCTCCACTTT; v_gene: TRBV27; j_gene: TRBJ1-6; d_gene: TRBD1; abundance: .
CDR3aa: CSARDSRLAGGFQETQYF; CDR3nt: TGCAGTGCTAGAGATTCTCGACTAGCGGGGGGGTTTCAAGAGACCCAGTACTTC; v_gene: TRBV20-1; j_gene: TRBJ2-5; d_gene: TRBD2; abundance: .
CDR3aa: CASKEAGAGETQYF; CDR3nt: TGCGCCAGCAAGGAGGCGGGGGCCGGGGAGACCCAGTACTTC; v_gene: TRBV5-1; j_gene: TRBJ2-5; d_gene: .; abundance: .
CDR3aa: CASSWGPRDQETQYF; CDR3nt: TGTGCCAGCAGCTGGGGACCACGCGACCAAGAGACCCAGTACTTC; v_gene: TRBV7-9; j_gene: TRBJ2-5; d_gene: .; abundance: few
CDR3aa: CASSHHSTDTQYF; CDR3nt: TGCGCCAGCAGCCACCATAGCACAGATACGCAGTATTTT; v_gene: TRBV4-2; j_gene: TRBJ2-3; d_gene: .; abundance: once
CDR3aa: CASRKSSGGAPDTQYF; CDR3nt: TGTGCCAGCAGGAAATCTAGCGGGGGGGCCCCAGATACGCAGTATTTT; v_gene: TRBV5-4; j_gene: TRBJ2-3; d_gene: TRBD2; abundance: .
CDR3aa: CASSSPSRRVGDGYTF; CDR3nt: TGTGCCAGCAGTTCCCCCTCGCGCCGGGTAGGGGATGGCTACACCTTC; v_gene: TRBV6-5; j_gene: TRBJ1-2; d_gene: .; abundance: .
CDR3aa: CASSPMAETQYF; CDR3nt: TGTGCCAGCTCACCAATGGCGGAGACCCAGTACTTC; v_gene: TRBV18; j_gene: TRBJ2-5; d_gene: .; abundance: few
CDR3aa: CASSYRGNYGYTF; CDR3nt: TGTGCCAGCAGTTACAGGGGTAACTATGGCTACACCTTC; v_gene: TRBV27; j_gene: TRBJ1-2; d_gene: TRBD1; abundance: .
CDR3aa: CASSRRTDTQYF; CDR3nt: TGTGCCAGCAGCCGACGCACAGATACGCAGTATTTT; v_gene: TRBV5-5; j_gene: TRBJ2-3; d_gene: .; abundance: .
CDR3aa: CASSTTSGHIREYF; CDR3nt: TGTGCCAGCAGTACAACCTCCGGGCACATTCGTGAGTACTTC; v_gene: TRBV12-3/TRBV12-4; j_gene: TRBJ2-7; d_gene: .; abundance: medium-sized
CDR3aa: CATSRDYDLRDSDYGYTF; CDR3nt: TGTGCCACCAGCAGAGATTACGACCTCCGGGACAGCGATTATGGCTACACCTTC; v_gene: TRBV15; j_gene: TRBJ1-2; d_gene: TRBD1; abundance: few
CDR3aa: CASSLLLGNAEAFF; CDR3nt: TGTGCCAGCAGTTTATTACTGGGCAACGCTGAAGCTTTCTTT; v_gene: TRBV6-2/TRBV6-3; j_gene: TRBJ1-1; d_gene: .; abundance: few
CDR3aa: CATSAELRTLRFNSPLHF; CDR3nt: TGTGCCACCAGCGCAGAACTGCGGACCCTCCGATTTAATTCACCCCTCCACTTT; v_gene: TRBV15; j_gene: TRBJ1-6; d_gene: .; abundance: many
CDR3aa: CASPFTLTGHYGYTF; CDR3nt: TGTGCCAGCCCGTTCACCCTGACAGGTCACTATGGCTACACCTTC; v_gene: TRBV18; j_gene: TRBJ1-2; d_gene: .; abundance: .
CDR3aa: CTSSRDRRTDTQYF; CDR3nt: TGTACCAGCAGCAGGGACAGGCGCACAGATACGCAGTATTTT; v_gene: TRBV7-9; j_gene: TRBJ2-3; d_gene: TRBD1; abundance: once
CDR3aa: CASSQMDRAFF; CDR3nt: TGTGCCAGCAGCCAAATGGACAGGGCTTTCTTT; v_gene: TRBV13; j_gene: TRBJ1-1; d_gene: TRBD1; abundance: few
CDR3aa: CASSLWDYEAFF; CDR3nt: TGTGCCAGCAGTTTATGGGACTATGAAGCTTTCTTT; v_gene: TRBV12-3/TRBV12-4; j_gene: TRBJ1-1; d_gene: .; abundance: few
CDR3aa: CSASAKGTEAFF; CDR3nt: TGCAGTGCTAGTGCTAAGGGGACTGAAGCTTTCTTT; v_gene: TRBV20-1; j_gene: TRBJ1-1; d_gene: .; abundance: .
CDR3aa: CAITPASDSYGYTF; CDR3nt: TGTGCCATCACCCCGGCCTCCGACTCCTATGGCTACACCTTC; v_gene: TRBV10-3; j_gene: TRBJ1-2; d_gene: .; abundance: .
CDR3aa: CASSLSTGGGGEKLFF; CDR3nt: TGTGCCAGCAGTTTATCGACAGGGGGCGGGGGTGAAAAACTGTTTTTT; v_gene: TRBV27; j_gene: TRBJ1-4; d_gene: TRBD1; abundance: .
CDR3aa: CASSGSHTQYF; CDR3nt: TGTGCCAGCAGTGGTTCTCATACGCAGTATTTT; v_gene: TRBV12-3/TRBV12-4; j_gene: TRBJ2-3; d_gene: .; abundance: .
CDR3aa: CASSEWTQYF; CDR3nt: TGTGCCAGCAGTGAATGGACCCAGTACTTC; v_gene: TRBV6-1; j_gene: TRBJ2-5; d_gene: .; abundance: .
CDR3aa: CASSMSRTWVTEAFF; CDR3nt: TGTGCCAGTAGTATGTCTAGGACATGGGTAACTGAAGCTTTCTTT; v_gene: TRBV19; j_gene: TRBJ1-1; d_gene: .; abundance: .
CDR3aa: CASSLPGQMNTEAFF; CDR3nt: TGTGCCAGCAGCTTACCGGGACAGATGAACACTGAAGCTTTCTTT; v_gene: TRBV5-5; j_gene: TRBJ1-1; d_gene: TRBD1; abundance: .
CDR3aa: CASRSGYEQFF; CDR3nt: TGTGCCAGTAGATCAGGGTATGAGCAGTTCTTC; v_gene: TRBV19; j_gene: TRBJ2-1; d_gene: .; abundance: medium-sized
CDR3aa: CASSPGGGGLVSYNEQFF; CDR3nt: TGTGCCAGCTCACCAGGAGGAGGGGGGCTGGTCTCCTACAATGAGCAGTTCTTC; v_gene: TRBV18; j_gene: TRBJ2-1; d_gene: .; abundance: few
CDR3aa: CASSLGGWTAGELFF; CDR3nt: TGTGCCAGCAGCTTGGGGGGTTGGACAGCCGGGGAGCTGTTTTTT; v_gene: TRBV5-4; j_gene: TRBJ2-2; d_gene: .; abundance: .
CDR3aa: CASSLYVPQGGNTEAFF; CDR3nt: TGTGCCAGCAGTCTATACGTCCCCCAGGGCGGGAACACTGAAGCTTTCTTT; v_gene: TRBV27; j_gene: TRBJ1-1; d_gene: .; abundance: .